This TCR beta chain was captured by sequencing in a study of cytomegalovirus exposure and HLA in healthy donors. Trimming removed 6 bases from V and 4 bases from J; junction bases left unmatched: 8. Germline-derived CDR1 and CDR2 are ENHRY and SYGVKD. The CDR3 loop spans 15 amino acids. General study points: The study carried out a later analysis of TCR beta sequences. It associated some 17,000 of them with specific HLA alleles at a false discovery rate of 0.05.

A note on this clone: Its antigen is undetermined.

In the PCR, 60 Vbeta and 13 Jbeta primers were used. Clones were read by immunoSEQ multiplex PCR, and TCRdb kept only the in-frame ones, dropping some. Of about 160,000 clones listed, over 75% are singletons. The sample consisted of PBMCs. The source of this sequence is a human donor in good health. The gene calls are TRBV10-3 and TRBJ2-3; 9 positions match TRBD1. CDR3 in DNA: TGTGCCATCAGAAATCTGGGACAGGGTGCAGATACGCAGTATTTT. It specifies CAIRNLGQGADTQYF.